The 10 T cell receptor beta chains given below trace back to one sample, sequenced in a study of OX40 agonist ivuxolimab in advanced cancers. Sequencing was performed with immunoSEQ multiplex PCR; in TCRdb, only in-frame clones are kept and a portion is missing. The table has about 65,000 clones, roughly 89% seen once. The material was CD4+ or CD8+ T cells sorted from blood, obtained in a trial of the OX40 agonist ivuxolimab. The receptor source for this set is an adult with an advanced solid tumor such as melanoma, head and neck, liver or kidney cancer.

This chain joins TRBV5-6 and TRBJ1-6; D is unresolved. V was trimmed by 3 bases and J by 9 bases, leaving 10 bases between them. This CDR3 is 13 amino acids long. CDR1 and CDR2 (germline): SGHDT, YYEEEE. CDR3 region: CASSSRTGSPLHF. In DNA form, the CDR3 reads TGTGCCAGCAGCTCCAGGACGGGTTCACCCCTCCACTTT.

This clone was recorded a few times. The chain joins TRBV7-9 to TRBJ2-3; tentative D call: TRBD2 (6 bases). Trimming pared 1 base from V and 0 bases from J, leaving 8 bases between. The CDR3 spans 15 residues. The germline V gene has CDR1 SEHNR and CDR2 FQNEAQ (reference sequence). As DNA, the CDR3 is TGTGCCAGCAGCTTAGACGGACTAAGCACAGATACGCAGTATTTT. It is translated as CASSLDGLSTDTQYF.

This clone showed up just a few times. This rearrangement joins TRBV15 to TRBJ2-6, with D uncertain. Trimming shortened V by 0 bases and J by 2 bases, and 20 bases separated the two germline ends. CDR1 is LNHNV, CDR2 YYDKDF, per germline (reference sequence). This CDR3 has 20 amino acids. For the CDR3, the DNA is TGTGCCACCAGCAGAGATATTGGTCCGACGGAACGAACTGGGGCCAACGTCCTGACTTTC. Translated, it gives CATSRDIGPTERTGANVLTF.

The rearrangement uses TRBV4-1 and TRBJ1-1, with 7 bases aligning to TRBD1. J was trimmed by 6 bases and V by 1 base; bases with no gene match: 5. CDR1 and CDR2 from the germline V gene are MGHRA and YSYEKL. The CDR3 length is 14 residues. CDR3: CASSQARDRAEAFF. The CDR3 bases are TGCGCCAGCAGCCAAGCCCGGGACAGAGCTGAAGCTTTCTTT.

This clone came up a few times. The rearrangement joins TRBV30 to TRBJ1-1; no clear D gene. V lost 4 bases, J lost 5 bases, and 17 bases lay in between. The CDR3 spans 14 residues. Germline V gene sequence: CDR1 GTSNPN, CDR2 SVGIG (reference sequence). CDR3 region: CAWNGRQQRTEAFF. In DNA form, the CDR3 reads TGTGCCTGGAATGGGAGACAACAAAGGACTGAAGCTTTCTTT.

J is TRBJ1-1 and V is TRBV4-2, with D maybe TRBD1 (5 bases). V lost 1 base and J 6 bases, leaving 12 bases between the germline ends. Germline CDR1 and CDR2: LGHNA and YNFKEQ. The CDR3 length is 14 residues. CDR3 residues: CASSQGLGEPEAFF. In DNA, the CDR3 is TGTGCCAGCAGCCAAGGTTTAGGGGAACCTGAAGCTTTCTTT.

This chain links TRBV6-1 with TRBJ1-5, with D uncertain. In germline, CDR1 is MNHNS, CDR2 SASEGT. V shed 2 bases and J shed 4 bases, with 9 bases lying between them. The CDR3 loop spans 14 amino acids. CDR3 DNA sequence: TGTGCCAGCAGTGAATTAAACCGGAATCAGCCCCAGCATTTT. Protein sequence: CASSELNRNQPQHF.

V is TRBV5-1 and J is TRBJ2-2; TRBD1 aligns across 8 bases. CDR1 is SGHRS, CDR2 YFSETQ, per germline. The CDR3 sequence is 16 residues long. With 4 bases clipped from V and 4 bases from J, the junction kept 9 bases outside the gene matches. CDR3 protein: CASSPETGAGTGELFF. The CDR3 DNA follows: TGCGCCAGCAGCCCTGAGACAGGGGCCGGCACCGGGGAGCTGTTTTTT.

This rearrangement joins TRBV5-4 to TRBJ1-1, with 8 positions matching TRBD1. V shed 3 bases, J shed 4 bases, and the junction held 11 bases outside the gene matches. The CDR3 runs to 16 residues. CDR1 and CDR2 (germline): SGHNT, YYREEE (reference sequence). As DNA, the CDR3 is TGTGCCAGCAGCTCGGACAGGGCTTTAGAAATCACTGAAGCTTTCTTT. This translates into CASSSDRALEITEAFF.

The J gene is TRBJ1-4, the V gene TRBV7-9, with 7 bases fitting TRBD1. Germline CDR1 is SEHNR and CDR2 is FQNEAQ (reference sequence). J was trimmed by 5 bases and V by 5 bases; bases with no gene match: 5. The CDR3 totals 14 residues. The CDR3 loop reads CASSPGGRNEKLFF. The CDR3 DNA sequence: TGTGCCAGCAGCCCAGGGGGGCGGAATGAAAAACTGTTTTTT. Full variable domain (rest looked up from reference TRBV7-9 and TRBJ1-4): DTGVSQNPRHKITKRGQNVTFRCDPISEHNRLYWYRQTLGQGPEFLTYFQNEAQLEKSRLLSDRFSAERPKGSFSTLEIQRTEQGDSAMYLCASSPGGRNEKLFFGSGTQLSVL.